A selection of T cell receptor beta chains follows, all from one sample in a study of T cell responses to AZD1222 COVID-19 vaccine. The protocol was immunoSEQ multiplex PCR, while the TCRdb copy is restricted to in-frame clones and leaves out a portion. In the table there are approximately 130,000 clones, almost 85% of which are singletons. Sequenced material: peripheral blood, taken 28 days after the second dose of the MenACWY control vaccine. All receptors derive from an adult who received the MenACWY meningococcal vaccine as a control. The CDR3 runs from the conserved cysteine through the conserved F or W. Fields, in order: clone size, J gene, D gene, V gene, CDR3 protein, CDR3 DNA. A D gene is named only where the DNA matches it firmly. A clone size is listed for some rows: how often the clone was seen (once, few, many), or a class if it is expanded.

.,TRBJ2-7,TRBD1,TRBV11-3,CASSFRGKSYEQYF,TGTGCCAGCAGCTTCAGGGGGAAATCCTACGAGCAGTACTTC
.,TRBJ1-1,.,TRBV7-6,CASSLQTANTEAFF,TGTGCCAGCAGCTTACAGACAGCGAACACTGAAGCTTTCTTT
.,TRBJ2-3,TRBD2,TRBV24-1,CATSDLPTLGRGTDTQYF,TGTGCCACCAGTGACTTACCAACCCTTGGGAGGGGCACAGATACGCAGTATTTT
.,TRBJ1-2,TRBD1,TRBV3-1/TRBV3-2,CASSQTGDYGYTF,TGTGCCAGCAGCCAAACAGGGGACTATGGCTACACCTTC
.,TRBJ2-1,.,TRBV15,CATSRDGMGTWNEQFF,TGTGCCACCAGCAGAGATGGGATGGGGACCTGGAATGAGCAGTTCTTC
.,TRBJ2-7,TRBD2,TRBV9,CASSGAGTSGNEQYF,TGTGCCAGCAGCGGCGCCGGGACTAGCGGGAACGAGCAGTACTTC
.,TRBJ2-3,.,TRBV5-1,CASSLGGNTDTQYF,TGCGCCAGCAGCTTGGGAGGGAACACAGATACGCAGTATTTT
.,TRBJ2-1,.,TRBV28,CASSLRGAYNEQFF,TGTGCCAGCAGTTTGAGGGGCGCATACAATGAGCAGTTCTTC
few,TRBJ1-1,.,TRBV4-1,CASSQVDYAEAFF,TGCGCCAGCAGCCAAGTAGACTACGCTGAAGCTTTCTTT
.,TRBJ2-7,TRBD2,TRBV19,CASSPGGLVPHEQYF,TGTGCCAGTAGTCCCGGGGGACTAGTTCCCCACGAGCAGTACTTC
once,TRBJ2-3,.,TRBV5-8,CASSLVQLDTQYF,TGTGCCAGCAGCTTGGTCCAGTTAGATACGCAGTATTTT
few,TRBJ1-5,.,TRBV12-3/TRBV12-4,CASSLEHQPQHF,TGTGCCAGCAGCCTCGAGCATCAGCCCCAGCATTTT
.,TRBJ1-1,TRBD1,TRBV9,CASSVVSGGTEAFF,TGTGCCAGCAGCGTGGTTTCAGGGGGCACTGAAGCTTTCTTT
once,TRBJ2-3,.,TRBV6-6,CASRPTSTSTDTQYF,TGTGCCAGCAGACCTACTTCCACTAGCACAGATACGCAGTATTTT
.,TRBJ1-3,.,TRBV11-3,CASSPKGVGNTIYF,TGTGCCAGCAGCCCCAAGGGGGTCGGAAACACCATATATTTT
.,TRBJ2-7,.,TRBV11-3,CASSYPGSYEQYF,TGTGCCAGCAGCTACCCCGGGTCCTACGAGCAGTACTTC
.,TRBJ2-1,.,TRBV25-1,CASSELSQGNEQFF,TGTGCCAGCAGTGAATTAAGTCAGGGAAATGAGCAGTTCTTC
.,TRBJ1-2,.,TRBV28,CASSGSGTPETGYTF,TGTGCCAGCAGTGGATCCGGGACACCGGAAACCGGCTACACCTTC
once,TRBJ1-2,.,TRBV7-2,CASSLDVQAYGYTF,TGTGCCAGCAGCTTAGACGTCCAGGCCTATGGCTACACCTTC
.,TRBJ1-2,TRBD1,TRBV28,CASREGAVGYTF,TGTGCCAGCAGAGAGGGGGCCGTTGGCTACACCTTC
few,TRBJ1-1,.,TRBV7-9,CASSFSANTEAFF,TGTGCCAGCAGCTTTTCCGCGAACACTGAAGCTTTCTTT
.,TRBJ2-7,TRBD2,TRBV19,CASSPPPLAGGPYEQYF,TGTGCCAGTAGCCCCCCCCCTCTAGCGGGAGGGCCCTACGAGCAGTACTTC
once,TRBJ2-1,.,TRBV10-3,CAIGGRENEQFF,TGTGCCATCGGAGGCAGGGAAAATGAGCAGTTCTTC
.,TRBJ1-2,.,TRBV28,CASSLLAYGYAF,TGTGCCAGCAGTTTATTGGCCTATGGCTACGCCTTC
.,TRBJ2-1,.,TRBV24-1,CATSDIQGSRYNEQFF,TGTGCCACCAGTGATATTCAGGGGTCTAGGTACAATGAGCAGTTCTTC
.,TRBJ1-5,.,TRBV19,CAASRHTNQPQHF,TGTGCCGCTTCCCGGCACACGAATCAGCCCCAGCATTTT
.,TRBJ2-7,.,TRBV7-3,CASSSIPGSEQYF,TGTGCCAGCAGCTCAATACCAGGAAGCGAGCAGTACTTC
.,TRBJ2-5,TRBD1,TRBV4-1,CASSQGVLGQGVRETQYF,TGCGCCAGCAGCCAAGGGGTCCTCGGACAGGGGGTGAGAGAGACCCAGTACTTC
.,TRBJ2-7,TRBD2,TRBV7-8,CASSLRAASGSGSREQYF,TGTGCCAGCAGCTTAAGGGCGGCTAGCGGGAGTGGGTCCCGCGAGCAGTACTTC
few,TRBJ2-6,.,TRBV19,CASTSIGDSGANVLTF,TGTGCCAGTACCTCTATCGGAGACTCTGGGGCCAACGTCCTGACTTTC
.,TRBJ1-1,.,TRBV11-2,CASSLGFGAEAFF,TGTGCCAGCAGCTTGGGTTTCGGGGCTGAAGCTTTCTTT
.,TRBJ2-4,TRBD1,TRBV19,CASTRQGSLVQYF,TGTGCCAGTACTCGACAGGGGTCACTGGTCCAGTACTTC
.,TRBJ1-6,.,TRBV4-3,CASSQASVVSPLHF,TGCGCCAGCAGCCAAGCTTCTGTGGTTTCACCCCTCCACTTT
few,TRBJ2-1,TRBD1,TRBV12-5,CASGWVDRGYYNEQFF,TGTGCTAGTGGTTGGGTGGACAGGGGATACTACAATGAGCAGTTCTTC
.,TRBJ1-4,.,TRBV19,CASSVGEKLFF,TGTGCCAGTAGTGTGGGAGAAAAACTGTTTTTT
.,TRBJ1-5,.,TRBV30,CAWSILDGQPQHF,TGTGCCTGGAGTATCCTTGATGGACAGCCCCAGCATTTT
.,TRBJ1-6,.,TRBV5-4,CASSPRQSLGNSPLHF,TGTGCCAGCAGCCCCCGACAGTCTCTGGGGAATTCACCCCTCCACTTT
few,TRBJ1-1,.,TRBV12-3/TRBV12-4,CASSLGVNTEAFF,TGTGCCAGTTCCCTAGGGGTAAACACTGAAGCTTTCTTT
.,TRBJ2-5,.,TRBV11-1,CASGEETQYF,TGTGCCAGCGGGGAGGAGACCCAGTACTTC
once,TRBJ2-3,.,TRBV10-2,CASRLGGDTDTQYF,TGCGCCAGTCGGCTTGGCGGGGACACAGATACGCAGTATTTT
.,TRBJ2-7,TRBD2,TRBV5-1,CASSLGLAGDSYEQYF,TGCGCCAGCAGCTTGGGACTAGCGGGGGACTCCTACGAGCAGTACTTC
.,TRBJ2-3,.,TRBV27,CASSHGPRDTQYF,TGTGCCAGCAGTCACGGGCCGAGGGATACGCAGTATTTT